This T cell receptor beta chain was found in a study of identical twins. Study-level points and caveats: Compared with models, monozygotic twins showed more out-of-frame TCR alpha sharing.

At least ten counts were recorded for this clonotype. The antigen remains unidentified. Every one of the donors was a healthy Caucasian. The CDR3 contains 16 residues. The germline CDR1 and CDR2 sequences are ENHRY and SYGVKD. With 3 bases clipped from V and 4 bases from J, the junction kept 8 bases outside the gene matches. A universal primer site came from template switching; cDNA carried unique molecular identifiers. TCRdb reprocessed the 5' RACE reads with MiXCR, giving one entry per CDR3 protein. The table has 310,000 or so distinct CDR3 sequences, approximately 8% seen once. These data were also reused for a study on yellow fever vaccine responses in identical twins. In that study: In identical twins, vaccine T cell responses appeared partly shared and partly individual.

The chain recombines TRBV10-3 with TRBJ2-1, with TRBD2 matching over 8 bases. This sequence originates from a woman under 30 in good health. Sequenced: memory (CD45RO+) T cells sorted from blood. The CDR3 loop is CAISEFGRAGYNEQFF. CDR3 DNA: TGTGCCATCAGTGAATTCGGGAGGGCCGGGTACAATGAGCAGTTCTTC.